A selection of T cell receptor beta chains follows, all from one sample in a study of long-term antiretroviral therapy in people with HIV. The assay was immunoSEQ multiplex PCR, and TCRdb's table has in-frame clones only and misses some. The sample consists of around 20,000 clones, roughly four fifths of them appearing once. The sample was unsorted PBMCs, taken 0.5 years after starting antiretroviral therapy. The receptors were sampled from a man aged 18 to 35 with HIV. Both conserved end residues are part of each CDR3. Fields, in order: J gene, clone size, V gene, D gene, CDR3 protein, CDR3 DNA. A D gene is named only where the DNA matches it firmly. Size is omitted from some rows. Given values are once, few, many or a class for expanded clones.

J: TRBJ1-4; size: once; V: TRBV4-3; D: TRBD1; CDR3: CASSHGQGGLEKLFF; DNA: TGCGCCAGCAGCCACGGACAGGGAGGTCTGGAAAAACTGTTTTTT
J: TRBJ2-3; size: NA; V: TRBV7-9; D: NA; CDR3: CASSLEKGEDTQYF; DNA: TGTGCCAGCAGCTTAGAAAAGGGGGAAGATACGCAGTATTTT
J: TRBJ2-1; size: NA; V: TRBV7-2; D: TRBD1; CDR3: CASTQDRGREQFF; DNA: TGTGCCAGCACCCAGGACAGGGGCCGGGAGCAGTTCTTC
J: TRBJ1-1; size: NA; V: TRBV29-1; D: NA; CDR3: CSVDRGSEAFF; DNA: TGCAGCGTTGATCGCGGCAGTGAAGCTTTCTTT
J: TRBJ1-5; size: NA; V: TRBV7-8; D: NA; CDR3: CASSLTSDQPQHF; DNA: TGTGCCAGCAGCCTCACAAGTGATCAGCCCCAGCATTTT
J: TRBJ1-6; size: NA; V: TRBV5-1; D: NA; CDR3: CASSLDSVGSSPLHF; DNA: TGCGCCAGCAGCTTGGACTCGGTTGGTAGTTCACCCCTCCACTTT
J: TRBJ1-2; size: NA; V: TRBV7-2; D: NA; CDR3: CASSLSGQNYGYTF; DNA: TGTGCCAGCAGCTTGTCAGGGCAGAACTATGGCTACACCTTC
J: TRBJ2-3; size: NA; V: TRBV5-6; D: NA; CDR3: CASSLKQPPNTQYF; DNA: TGTGCCAGCAGCTTGAAACAACCTCCAAATACGCAGTATTTT
J: TRBJ1-2; size: NA; V: TRBV5-1; D: NA; CDR3: CASSHSEQLGNTYGYTF; DNA: TGCGCCAGCAGCCATTCGGAGCAGTTGGGCAATACCTATGGCTACACCTTC
J: TRBJ1-5; size: NA; V: TRBV15; D: NA; CDR3: CATSRMNQPQHF; DNA: TGTGCCACCAGCAGGATGAATCAGCCCCAGCATTTT
J: TRBJ1-6; size: NA; V: TRBV30; D: NA; CDR3: CAWNRNSPLHF; DNA: TGTGCCTGGAACCGTAATTCACCCCTCCACTTT
J: TRBJ1-5; size: NA; V: TRBV6-1; D: NA; CDR3: CASSGSGTLNQPQHF; DNA: TGTGCCAGCAGTGGAAGCGGGACCCTCAATCAGCCCCAGCATTTT
J: TRBJ1-5; size: NA; V: TRBV30; D: NA; CDR3: CAWSPGQFNQPQHF; DNA: TGTGCCTGGAGTCCAGGACAATTCAATCAGCCCCAGCATTTT
J: TRBJ2-2; size: NA; V: TRBV5-5; D: NA; CDR3: CASSFAGGELFF; DNA: TGTGCCAGCAGCTTCGCGGGGGGGGAGCTGTTTTTT
J: TRBJ1-2; size: NA; V: TRBV19; D: NA; CDR3: CASSIRTDFYGYTF; DNA: TGTGCCAGTAGTATCAGAACAGACTTCTATGGCTACACCTTC
J: TRBJ2-3; size: NA; V: TRBV4-1; D: NA; CDR3: CASSQGRIQAYTDTQYF; DNA: TGCGCCAGCAGCCAGGGCAGGATCCAGGCCTACACAGATACGCAGTATTTT
J: TRBJ2-4; size: NA; V: TRBV6-1; D: NA; CDR3: CASSEGGAKNIQYF; DNA: TGTGCCAGCAGTGAAGGGGGGGCCAAAAACATTCAGTACTTC
J: TRBJ2-7; size: once; V: TRBV11-1; D: NA; CDR3: CASSPRPSGEQYF; DNA: TGTGCCAGCAGCCCCCGCCCCTCGGGCGAGCAGTACTTC
J: TRBJ1-2; size: once; V: TRBV28; D: NA; CDR3: CASSSGSPWFEDGYTF; DNA: TGTGCCAGCAGTAGCGGCAGCCCATGGTTTGAGGATGGCTACACCTTC
J: TRBJ1-4; size: NA; V: TRBV30; D: NA; CDR3: CAWSVDGEKLFF; DNA: TGTGCCTGGAGTGTAGATGGAGAAAAACTGTTTTTT
J: TRBJ1-2; size: few; V: TRBV19; D: TRBD1; CDR3: CASNTPGTALRPNYGYTF; DNA: TGTGCCAGTAACACACCCGGGACAGCTCTACGGCCCAACTATGGCTACACCTTC
J: TRBJ1-2; size: NA; V: TRBV5-4; D: NA; CDR3: CASSRVTSPTNYGYTF; DNA: TGTGCCAGCAGCCGAGTAACGAGTCCCACTAACTATGGCTACACCTTC
J: TRBJ2-3; size: NA; V: TRBV6-4; D: NA; CDR3: CASSESALTDTQYF; DNA: TGTGCCAGCAGTGAGTCGGCACTCACAGATACGCAGTATTTT
J: TRBJ2-5; size: NA; V: TRBV6-6; D: NA; CDR3: CASGPYRGGETQYF; DNA: TGTGCCAGCGGGCCATATAGGGGAGGAGAGACCCAGTACTTC
J: TRBJ1-5; size: few; V: TRBV19; D: NA; CDR3: CASSAGLGSNQPQHF; DNA: TGTGCCAGTAGCGCAGGCTTGGGCAGCAATCAGCCCCAGCATTTT
J: TRBJ1-1; size: once; V: TRBV19; D: NA; CDR3: CASSIRQGDTEAFF; DNA: TGTGCCAGTAGTATAAGGCAGGGTGACACTGAAGCTTTCTTT
J: TRBJ2-5; size: NA; V: TRBV14; D: NA; CDR3: CASSLWMQETQYF; DNA: TGTGCCAGCAGCCTTTGGATGCAAGAGACCCAGTACTTC
J: TRBJ2-1; size: few; V: TRBV7-3; D: NA; CDR3: CASSHGLAGSYNEQFF; DNA: TGTGCCAGCAGCCATGGGCTGGCCGGCTCCTACAATGAGCAGTTCTTC
J: TRBJ2-2; size: once; V: TRBV7-6; D: NA; CDR3: CASRGGQSTGELFF; DNA: TGTGCCAGCAGGGGGGGACAGAGCACCGGGGAGCTGTTTTTT
J: TRBJ2-7; size: few; V: TRBV9; D: TRBD1; CDR3: CASSAGQGVYEQYF; DNA: TGTGCCAGCAGCGCTGGACAGGGGGTCTACGAGCAGTACTTC
J: TRBJ1-5; size: NA; V: TRBV27; D: TRBD1; CDR3: CASSWTGGILYSNQPQHF; DNA: TGTGCCAGCAGTTGGACAGGGGGGATCCTTTATAGCAATCAGCCCCAGCATTTT
J: TRBJ2-7; size: NA; V: TRBV27; D: TRBD2; CDR3: CASSPQGLAGYSYEQYF; DNA: TGTGCCAGCAGTCCACAAGGACTAGCGGGTTACTCCTACGAGCAGTACTTC
J: TRBJ1-6; size: NA; V: TRBV5-4; D: TRBD1; CDR3: CASSLGQGITIGNSPLHF; DNA: TGTGCCAGCAGCTTGGGACAGGGAATCACTATAGGCAATTCACCCCTCCACTTT
J: TRBJ1-2; size: NA; V: TRBV6-1; D: NA; CDR3: CASSRQFGDYGYTF; DNA: TGTGCCAGCAGCCGACAGTTCGGGGACTATGGCTACACCTTC
J: TRBJ2-2; size: few; V: TRBV7-2; D: TRBD1; CDR3: CASSLDRGVITGELFF; DNA: TGTGCCAGCAGCTTAGACAGGGGCGTAATCACCGGGGAGCTGTTTTTT
J: TRBJ2-3; size: NA; V: TRBV9; D: NA; CDR3: CASNSRDADTQYF; DNA: TGTGCCAGCAATTCCAGGGACGCAGATACGCAGTATTTT
J: TRBJ1-5; size: NA; V: TRBV4-3; D: NA; CDR3: CASSQDAGRGNSNQPQHF; DNA: TGCGCCAGCAGCCAAGATGCGGGCAGGGGTAATAGCAATCAGCCCCAGCATTTT
J: TRBJ1-6; size: few; V: TRBV30; D: NA; CDR3: CAWSVPGGGSPLHF; DNA: TGTGCCTGGAGTGTACCCGGGGGCGGGTCACCCCTCCACTTT
J: TRBJ2-1; size: NA; V: TRBV6-5; D: NA; CDR3: CASSSRHNEQFF; DNA: TGTGCCAGCAGCTCCCGGCACAATGAGCAGTTCTTC
J: TRBJ1-1; size: NA; V: TRBV28; D: NA; CDR3: CASVPTGSSLGAFF; DNA: TGTGCCAGCGTCCCAACAGGGAGCTCGCTTGGAGCTTTCTTT
J: TRBJ2-1; size: NA; V: TRBV7-3; D: NA; CDR3: CASSLGGGGLFYEQFF; DNA: TGTGCCAGCAGCCTAGGTGGGGGGGGGCTCTTCTATGAGCAGTTCTTC
J: TRBJ2-4; size: NA; V: TRBV7-2; D: NA; CDR3: CASSFEVSNIQYF; DNA: TGTGCCAGCAGTTTCGAGGTTTCAAACATTCAGTACTTC
J: TRBJ1-2; size: NA; V: TRBV27; D: TRBD1; CDR3: CASSITGQAGSGGYTF; DNA: TGTGCCAGCAGTATAACGGGACAGGCCGGGAGTGGTGGCTACACCTTC
J: TRBJ2-1; size: NA; V: TRBV4-3; D: NA; CDR3: CASSQDSIPSSSSYNEQFF; DNA: TGCGCCAGCAGCCAAGATTCCATTCCTTCCTCGAGCTCCTACAATGAGCAGTTCTTC
J: TRBJ1-5; size: NA; V: TRBV29-1; D: TRBD1; CDR3: CSVGRGLGQPQHF; DNA: TGCAGCGTCGGCAGGGGGCTGGGACAGCCCCAGCATTTT
J: TRBJ2-5; size: NA; V: TRBV13; D: NA; CDR3: CASSLRASQETQYF; DNA: TGTGCCAGCAGCTTACGCGCGAGCCAAGAGACCCAGTACTTC
J: TRBJ2-1; size: NA; V: TRBV9; D: TRBD2; CDR3: CASSYSGALYNEQFF; DNA: TGTGCCAGCAGCTATAGCGGGGCTCTTTACAATGAGCAGTTCTTC
J: TRBJ2-7; size: once; V: TRBV28; D: TRBD1; CDR3: CASSLTRGWTGWTYEQYF; DNA: TGTGCCAGCAGTCTAACCCGGGGGTGGACAGGGTGGACCTACGAGCAGTACTTC
J: TRBJ2-1; size: NA; V: TRBV14; D: NA; CDR3: CASSPRTGVRYNEQFF; DNA: TGTGCCAGCAGCCCCCGGACGGGAGTTCGGTACAATGAGCAGTTCTTC
J: TRBJ1-2; size: NA; V: TRBV11-2; D: NA; CDR3: CASSFAGGYGYTF; DNA: TGTGCCAGCAGCTTTGCGGGGGGCTATGGCTACACCTTC
J: TRBJ2-2; size: NA; V: TRBV5-4; D: NA; CDR3: CASSLGRTLTGELFF; DNA: TGTGCCAGCAGCTTAGGGCGGACACTCACCGGGGAGCTGTTTTTT